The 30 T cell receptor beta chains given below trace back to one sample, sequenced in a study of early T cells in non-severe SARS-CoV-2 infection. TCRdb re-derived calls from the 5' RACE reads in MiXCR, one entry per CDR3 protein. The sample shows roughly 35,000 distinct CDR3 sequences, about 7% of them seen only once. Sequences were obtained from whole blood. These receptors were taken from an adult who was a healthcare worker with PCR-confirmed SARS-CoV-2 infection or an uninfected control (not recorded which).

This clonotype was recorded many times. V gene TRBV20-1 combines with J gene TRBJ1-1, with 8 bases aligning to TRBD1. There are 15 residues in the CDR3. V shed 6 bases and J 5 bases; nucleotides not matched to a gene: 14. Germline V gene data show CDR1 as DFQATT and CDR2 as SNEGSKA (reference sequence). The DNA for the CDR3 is TGCAGTGCGAACGAACAGGGGGTCGTTAATACTGAAGCTTTCTTT. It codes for CSANEQGVVNTEAFF.

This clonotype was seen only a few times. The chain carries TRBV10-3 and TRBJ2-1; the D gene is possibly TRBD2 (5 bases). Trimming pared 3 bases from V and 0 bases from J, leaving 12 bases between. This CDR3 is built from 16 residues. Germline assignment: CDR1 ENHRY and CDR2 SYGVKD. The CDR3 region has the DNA TGTGCCATCAGTGATACACCGGGGAGCTCCTACAATGAGCAGTTCTTC. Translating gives CAISDTPGSSYNEQFF.

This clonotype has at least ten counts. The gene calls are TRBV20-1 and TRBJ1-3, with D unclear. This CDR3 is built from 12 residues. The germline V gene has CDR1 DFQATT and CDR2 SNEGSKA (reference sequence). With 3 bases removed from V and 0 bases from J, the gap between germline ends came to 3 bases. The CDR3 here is CSARRSGNTIYF. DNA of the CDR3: TGCAGTGCTAGGCGCTCTGGAAACACCATATATTTT.

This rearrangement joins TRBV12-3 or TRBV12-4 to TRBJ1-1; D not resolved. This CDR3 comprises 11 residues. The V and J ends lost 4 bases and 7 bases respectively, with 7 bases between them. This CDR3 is CASSSSGEAFF. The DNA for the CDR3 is TGTGCCAGCAGTTCCTCTGGTGAAGCTTTCTTT.

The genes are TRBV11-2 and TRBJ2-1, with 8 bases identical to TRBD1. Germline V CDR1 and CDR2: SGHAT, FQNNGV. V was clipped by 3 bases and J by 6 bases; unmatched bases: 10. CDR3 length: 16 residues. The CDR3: CASSFLTGDRLNEQFF. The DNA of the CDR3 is TGTGCCAGCAGCTTCCTAACCGGGGACAGGCTCAATGAGCAGTTCTTC.

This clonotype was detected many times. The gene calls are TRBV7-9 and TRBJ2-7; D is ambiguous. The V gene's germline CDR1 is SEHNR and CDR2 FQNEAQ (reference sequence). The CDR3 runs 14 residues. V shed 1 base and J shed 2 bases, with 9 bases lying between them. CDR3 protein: CASSLGSVAYEQYF. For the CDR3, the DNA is TGTGCCAGCAGCTTAGGTTCAGTCGCCTACGAGCAGTACTTC. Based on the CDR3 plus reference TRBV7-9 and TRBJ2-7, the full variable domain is DTGVSQNPRHKITKRGQNVTFRCDPISEHNRLYWYRQTLGQGPEFLTYFQNEAQLEKSRLLSDRFSAERPKGSFSTLEIQRTEQGDSAMYLCASSLGSVAYEQYFGPGTRLTVT.

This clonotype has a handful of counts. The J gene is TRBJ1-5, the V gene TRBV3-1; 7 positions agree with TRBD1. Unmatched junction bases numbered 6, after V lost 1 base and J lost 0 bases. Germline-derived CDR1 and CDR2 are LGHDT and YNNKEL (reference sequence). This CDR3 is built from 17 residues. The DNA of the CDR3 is TGTGCCAGCAGCCAAGGGATCACAGGGGATAGCAATCAGCCCCAGCATTTT. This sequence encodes CASSQGITGDSNQPQHF.

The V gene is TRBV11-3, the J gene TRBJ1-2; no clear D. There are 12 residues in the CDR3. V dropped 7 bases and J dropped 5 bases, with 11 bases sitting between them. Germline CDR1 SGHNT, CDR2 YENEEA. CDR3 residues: CASNDGRYGYTF. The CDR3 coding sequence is TGTGCCAGCAACGATGGGCGTTATGGCTACACCTTC.

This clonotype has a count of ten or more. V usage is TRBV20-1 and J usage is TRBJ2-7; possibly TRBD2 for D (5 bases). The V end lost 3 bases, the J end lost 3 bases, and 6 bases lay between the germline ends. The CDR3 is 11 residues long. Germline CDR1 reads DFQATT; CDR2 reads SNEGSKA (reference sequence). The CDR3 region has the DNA TGCAGTGCTAGCGGGATCTACGAGCAGTACTTC. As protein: CSASGIYEQYF.

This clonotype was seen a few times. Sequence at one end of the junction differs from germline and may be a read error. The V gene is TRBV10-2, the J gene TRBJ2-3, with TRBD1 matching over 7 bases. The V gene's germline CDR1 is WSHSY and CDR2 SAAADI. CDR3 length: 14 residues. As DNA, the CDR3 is TGCGCCAGCAGTGAGTTGACAGGGCGGAATACGCAGTTTTTT. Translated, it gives CASSELTGRNTQFF.

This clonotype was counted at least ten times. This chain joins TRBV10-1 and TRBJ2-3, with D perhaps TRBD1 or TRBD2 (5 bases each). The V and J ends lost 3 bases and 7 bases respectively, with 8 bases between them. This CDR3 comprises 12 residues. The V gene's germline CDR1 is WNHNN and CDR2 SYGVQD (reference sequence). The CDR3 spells CASSDTGHTQYF. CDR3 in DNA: TGCGCCAGCAGTGATACGGGACATACGCAGTATTTT.

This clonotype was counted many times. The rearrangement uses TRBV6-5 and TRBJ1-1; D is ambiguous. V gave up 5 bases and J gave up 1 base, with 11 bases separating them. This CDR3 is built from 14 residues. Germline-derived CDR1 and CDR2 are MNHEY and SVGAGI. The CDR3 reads CASSLQRPNTEAFF. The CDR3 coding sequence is TGTGCCAGCAGTCTTCAAAGGCCGAACACTGAAGCTTTCTTT.

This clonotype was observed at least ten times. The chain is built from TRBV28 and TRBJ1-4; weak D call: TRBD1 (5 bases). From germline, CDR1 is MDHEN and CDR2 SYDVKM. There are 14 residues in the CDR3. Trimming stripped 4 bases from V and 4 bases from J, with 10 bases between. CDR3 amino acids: CASSSGPINEKLFF. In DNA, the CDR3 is TGTGCCAGCAGTTCGGGACCGATTAATGAAAAACTGTTTTTT.

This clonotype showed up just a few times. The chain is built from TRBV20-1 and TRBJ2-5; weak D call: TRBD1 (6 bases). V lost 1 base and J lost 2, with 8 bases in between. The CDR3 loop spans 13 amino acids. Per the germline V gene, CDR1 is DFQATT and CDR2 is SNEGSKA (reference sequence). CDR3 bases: TGCAGTGCTAGAGCCGGGACACAAGAGACCCAGTACTTC. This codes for CSARAGTQETQYF.

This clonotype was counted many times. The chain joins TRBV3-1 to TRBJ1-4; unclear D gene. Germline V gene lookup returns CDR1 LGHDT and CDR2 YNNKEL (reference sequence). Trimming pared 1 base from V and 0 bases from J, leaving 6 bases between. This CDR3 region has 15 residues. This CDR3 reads CASSQVWATNEKLFF. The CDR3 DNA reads TGTGCCAGCAGCCAAGTTTGGGCAACTAATGAAAAACTGTTTTTT.

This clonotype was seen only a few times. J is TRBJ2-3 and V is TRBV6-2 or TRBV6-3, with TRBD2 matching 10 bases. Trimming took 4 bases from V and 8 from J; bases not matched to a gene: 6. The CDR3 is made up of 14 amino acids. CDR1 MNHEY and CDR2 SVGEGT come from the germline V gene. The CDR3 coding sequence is TGTGCCAGCAGTTTAGCGGGAGGAAGGGGTACGCAGTATTTT. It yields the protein CASSLAGGRGTQYF.

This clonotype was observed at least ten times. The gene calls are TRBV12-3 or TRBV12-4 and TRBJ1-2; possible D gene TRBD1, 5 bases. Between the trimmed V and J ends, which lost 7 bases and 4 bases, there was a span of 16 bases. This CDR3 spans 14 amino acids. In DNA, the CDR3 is TGTGCCAGCACGCGGGGACCGGCCGGCTATGGCTACACCTTC. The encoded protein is CASTRGPAGYGYTF.

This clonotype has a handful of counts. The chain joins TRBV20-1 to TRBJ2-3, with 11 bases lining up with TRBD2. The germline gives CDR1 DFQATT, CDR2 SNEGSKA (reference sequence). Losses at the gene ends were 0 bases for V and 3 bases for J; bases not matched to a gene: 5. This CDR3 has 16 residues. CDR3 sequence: CSARDPTSGRTDTQYF. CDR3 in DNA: TGCAGTGCTAGAGATCCTACTAGCGGGAGAACAGATACGCAGTATTTT.

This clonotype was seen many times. The CDR3 DNA reads as TGTGCCAGCAGTCAAAATAGGTGGAATGAGCAGTTCTTC. It specifies CASSQNRWNEQFF. This sequence joins TRBV12-3 or TRBV12-4 and TRBJ2-1, with D hard to call. V was cut by 5 bases and J by 7 bases, with 12 bases left in between. The CDR3 is 13 amino acids.

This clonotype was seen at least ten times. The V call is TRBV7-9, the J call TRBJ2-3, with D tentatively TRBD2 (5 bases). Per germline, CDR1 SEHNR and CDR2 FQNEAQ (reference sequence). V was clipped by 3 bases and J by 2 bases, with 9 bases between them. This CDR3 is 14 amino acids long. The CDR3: CASSLSSLTDTQYF. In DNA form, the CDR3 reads TGTGCCAGCAGCTTGTCTAGCCTCACAGATACGCAGTATTTT.

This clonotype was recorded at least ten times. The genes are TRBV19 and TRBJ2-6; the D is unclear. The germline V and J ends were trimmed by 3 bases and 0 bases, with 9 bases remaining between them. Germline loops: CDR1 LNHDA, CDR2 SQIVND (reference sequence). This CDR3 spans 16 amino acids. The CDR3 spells CASSIRRNSGANVLTF. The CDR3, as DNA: TGTGCCAGTAGTATCCGTAGGAACTCTGGGGCCAACGTCCTGACTTTC.

CDR3 sequence reads: CASSEREGSGNTIYF. The DNA for the CDR3 is TGTGCCAGCAGCGAGAGGGAAGGCTCTGGAAACACCATATATTTT. This sequence joins TRBV9 and TRBJ1-3, with D unresolved. The CDR3 is 15 amino acids. Trimming pared 3 bases from V and 0 bases from J, leaving 10 bases between. Germline values: CDR1 SGDLS, CDR2 YYNGEE.

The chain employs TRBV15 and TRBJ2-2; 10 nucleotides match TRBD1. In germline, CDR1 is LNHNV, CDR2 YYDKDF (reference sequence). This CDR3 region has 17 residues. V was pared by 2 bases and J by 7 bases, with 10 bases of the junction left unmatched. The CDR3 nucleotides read TGTGCCACCAGCAGATCCGGGACAGGGGTTGTTAACGGGGAGCTGTTTTTT. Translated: CATSRSGTGVVNGELFF.

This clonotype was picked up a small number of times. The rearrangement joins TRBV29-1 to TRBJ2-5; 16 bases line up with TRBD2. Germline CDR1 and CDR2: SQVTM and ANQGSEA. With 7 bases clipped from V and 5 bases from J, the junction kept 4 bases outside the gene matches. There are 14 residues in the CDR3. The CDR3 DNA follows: TGCAGCGCCGGGACTAGCGGGAGGGAGGAGACCCAGTACTTC. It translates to CSAGTSGREETQYF.

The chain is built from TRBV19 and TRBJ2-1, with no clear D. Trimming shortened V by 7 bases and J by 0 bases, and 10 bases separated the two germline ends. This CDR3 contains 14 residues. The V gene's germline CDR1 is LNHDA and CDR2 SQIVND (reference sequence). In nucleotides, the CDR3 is TGTGCCAGTAAGGACGCCGACTCCTACAATGAGCAGTTCTTC. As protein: CASKDADSYNEQFF.

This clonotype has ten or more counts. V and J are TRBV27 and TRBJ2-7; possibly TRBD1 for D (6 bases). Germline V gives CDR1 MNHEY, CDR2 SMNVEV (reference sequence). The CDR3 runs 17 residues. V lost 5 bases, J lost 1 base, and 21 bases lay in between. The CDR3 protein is CASSLKGGTGSSYEQYF. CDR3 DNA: TGTGCCAGCAGTCTCAAGGGTGGTACAGGGAGTTCCTACGAGCAGTACTTC.

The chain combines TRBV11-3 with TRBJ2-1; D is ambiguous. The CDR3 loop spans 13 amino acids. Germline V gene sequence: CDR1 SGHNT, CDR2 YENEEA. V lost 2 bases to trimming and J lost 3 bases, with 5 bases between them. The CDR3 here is CASSLPGYNEQFF. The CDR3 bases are TGTGCCAGCAGCTTACCAGGCTACAATGAGCAGTTCTTC.

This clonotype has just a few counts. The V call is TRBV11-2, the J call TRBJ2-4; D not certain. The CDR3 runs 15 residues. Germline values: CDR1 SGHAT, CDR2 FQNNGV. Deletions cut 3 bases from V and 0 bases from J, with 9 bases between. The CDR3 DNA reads TGTGCCAGCAGCTTCCCGACTGTAGCCAAAAACATTCAGTACTTC. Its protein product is CASSFPTVAKNIQYF.

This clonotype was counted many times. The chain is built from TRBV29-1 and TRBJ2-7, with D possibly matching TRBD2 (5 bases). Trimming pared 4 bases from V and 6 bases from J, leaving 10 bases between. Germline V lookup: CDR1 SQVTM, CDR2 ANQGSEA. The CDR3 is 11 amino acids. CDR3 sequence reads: CSVGESSEQYF. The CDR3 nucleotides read TGCAGCGTTGGGGAGTCGAGCGAGCAGTACTTC.

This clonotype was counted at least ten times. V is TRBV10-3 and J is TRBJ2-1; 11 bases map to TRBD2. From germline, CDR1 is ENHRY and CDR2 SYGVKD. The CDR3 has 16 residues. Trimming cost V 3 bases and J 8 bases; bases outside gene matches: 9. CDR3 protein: CAISDGLAGGSDEQFF. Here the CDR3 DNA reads TGTGCCATCAGTGACGGGCTAGCGGGAGGCTCGGATGAGCAGTTCTTC.